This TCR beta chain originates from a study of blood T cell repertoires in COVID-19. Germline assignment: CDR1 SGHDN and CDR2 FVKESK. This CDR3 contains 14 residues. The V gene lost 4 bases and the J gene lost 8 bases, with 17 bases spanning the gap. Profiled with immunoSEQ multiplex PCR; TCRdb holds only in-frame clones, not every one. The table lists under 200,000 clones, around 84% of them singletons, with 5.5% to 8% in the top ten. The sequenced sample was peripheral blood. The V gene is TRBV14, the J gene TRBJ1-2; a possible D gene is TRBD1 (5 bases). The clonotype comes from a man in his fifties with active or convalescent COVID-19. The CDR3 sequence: CASSPTFTGLGYTF. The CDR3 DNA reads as TGTGCCAGCAGCCCAACCTTTACAGGTTTAGGCTACACCTTC.